This T cell receptor (beta chain) appears in the sequencing data of a study of regulatory T cells in long-lasting Graves disease. For this clonotype: The antigen is unknown. One end of the junction is discordant with germline, which a read error may explain.

To make TCR beta libraries, researchers used iRepertoire HTBI primers and Arm-PCR of CDR3 regions. TCRdb ran MiXCR on the multiplex PCR reads and lists one entry per CDR3 protein. This table holds a few hundred thousand distinct CDR3 sequences, roughly 17% found once. This sample's time point: newly diagnosed GD, antithyroid drugs for less than 3 months. After RNA was extracted from PBMCs, the TCR library was made from it. Tubes containing EDTA received about 9.4 milliliters of drawn peripheral blood. The CDR3 has 15 residues. The germline CDR1 and CDR2 sequences are SGHRS and YFSETQ. Findings and limits, study-wide: The study found TRBV28, TRBJ1-2 and TRBJ2-5 favored in persistent disease. Patients with persistent disease shared 2,700 or so public clonotypes, outpacing the 966 shared by new patients.

The same specimen was also included in a second study, on T cells in Graves' hyperthyroidism and ophthalmopathy. Per that paper: Most clonotypes expanded in thyroid above 0.001 were likewise present in blood.

The sequence came from a man aged 35 to 55 with Graves disease. The chain recombines TRBV5-1 with TRBJ2-7; 9 bases are a match to TRBD1. This material consisted of peripheral blood mononuclear cells (PBMCs), taken at new diagnosis, from a patient treated with antithyroid drugs. The chain's CDR3 is CASSLLTGGSYEQYF. As DNA, the CDR3 is TGTGCCAGCAGTCTCTTGACAGGGGGCTCCTACGAGCAGTACTTC.